The rows below give T cell receptor beta chains drawn from one sample of a study of blood T cells in healthy people across ages. TCRdb independently ran MiXCR on the 5' RACE reads; one entry per CDR3 protein. The sample has 950,000 to 1,200,000 distinct CDR3 sequences, less than 45% seen once. Specimen: blood. These receptors all come from a man between 18 and 35 years old in good health. Each CDR3 is given with its conserved first and last residue. The order of the fields is V gene, clone size, J gene, D gene, CDR3 DNA, CDR3 protein. D genes are given only for firm matches. Rows give clone size only sometimes, using once, few, many, or a class for an expanded clone.

>TRBV2|-|TRBJ1-2|-
TGTGCCAGCAGAGGTCCAGAGTATGGCTACACCTTC
CASRGPEYGYTF
>TRBV9|-|TRBJ2-2|-
TGTGCCAGCAGCGTAGCTACCAGTGGCAGGGAGAGGACCGGGGAGCTGTTTTTT
CASSVATSGRERTGELFF
>TRBV2|-|TRBJ2-5|-
TGTGCCAGCAGGTTCCGGGACACCTTCCAAGAGACCCAGTACTTC
CASRFRDTFQETQYF
>TRBV6-1|-|TRBJ2-5|-
TGTGCCAGCAGTGAACGACAGATAGGTGGAGAGACCCAGTACTTC
CASSERQIGGETQYF
>TRBV29-1|-|TRBJ2-7|TRBD1
TGCAGCACCTCCGGGACAGGGACCGAGCAGTACTTC
CSTSGTGTEQYF
>TRBV9|few|TRBJ1-2|-
TGTGCCAGCAGCCCCGACACCTTC
CASSPDTF
>TRBV6-5|-|TRBJ1-2|-
TGTGCCAGCAGTTACTCGTCCTTAACAGGGTATGGCTACACCTTC
CASSYSSLTGYGYTF
>TRBV2|few|TRBJ1-1|-
TGTGCCAGCAGGGCAGATACAACAGGGAACACTGAAGCTTTCTTT
CASRADTTGNTEAFF
>TRBV6-2/TRBV6-3|-|TRBJ1-2|TRBD1
TGTGCCAGCAAGCGGGACAGGGGCGCGGAAGGCTACACCTTC
CASKRDRGAEGYTF
>TRBV10-3|many|TRBJ2-5|TRBD1
TGTGCCATCAGAGACGGGACAGAAGAGACCCAGTACTTC
CAIRDGTEETQYF